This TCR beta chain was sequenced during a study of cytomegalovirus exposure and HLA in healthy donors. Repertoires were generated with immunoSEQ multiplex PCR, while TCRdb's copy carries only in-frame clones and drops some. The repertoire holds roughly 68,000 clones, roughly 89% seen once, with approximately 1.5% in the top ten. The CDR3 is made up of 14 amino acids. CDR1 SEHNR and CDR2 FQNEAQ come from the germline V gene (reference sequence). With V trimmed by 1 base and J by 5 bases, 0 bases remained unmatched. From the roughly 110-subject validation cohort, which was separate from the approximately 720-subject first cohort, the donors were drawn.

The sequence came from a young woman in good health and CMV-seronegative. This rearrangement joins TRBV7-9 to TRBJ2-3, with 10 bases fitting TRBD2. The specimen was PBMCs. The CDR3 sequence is CASSLGLAGDTQYF. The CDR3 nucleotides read TGTGCCAGCAGCTTAGGACTAGCGGGAGATACGCAGTATTTT.